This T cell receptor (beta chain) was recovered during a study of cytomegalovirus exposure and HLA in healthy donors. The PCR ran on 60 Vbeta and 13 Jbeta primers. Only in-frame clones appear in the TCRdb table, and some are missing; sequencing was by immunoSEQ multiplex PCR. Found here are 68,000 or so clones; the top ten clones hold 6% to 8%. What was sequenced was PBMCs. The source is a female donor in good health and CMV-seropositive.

Here the CDR3 reads CASSYSRIQPQHF. CDR3 nucleotides: TGTGCCAGCAGTTATAGCCGGATACAGCCCCAGCATTTT. The gene calls are TRBV6-5 and TRBJ1-5; D gene unclear. The CDR3 is 13 amino acids. The germline gives CDR1 MNHEY, CDR2 SVGAGI. V was clipped by 3 bases and J by 7 bases, with 10 bases between them.